This TCR beta chain was retrieved from a study of tumor-infiltrating lymphocytes in primary liver carcinoma. Regarding the study as a whole: It was tumor-adjacent and tumor-blood pairs that overlapped less than tumor region pairs did. Appearing in all five tumor regions was true of only about 8-25% of top clones.

Starting from 500 ng of total RNA, TCR beta cDNA was produced with a primer in the constant region. Library construction for TCR beta comprised three nested multiplex PCR rounds performed with slightly modified ARM-PCR. TRBV1-TRBV30 forward primers paired with a C-beta reverse primer were used in the first two PCR rounds, which ran roughly 9 cycles each. TCRdb reprocessed the multiplex PCR reads via MiXCR and lists one record per CDR3 protein. Among about 84,000 distinct CDR3 sequences listed, approximately 77% were seen once. It was from about 21-30 mg of unsorted bulk tissue that RNA and DNA were co-extracted. The patients carried chronic HBV infection and had received no treatment. This clonotype was detected many times. Its antigen is currently unknown. The CDR3 loop spans 13 amino acids. The V end was cut by 5 bases, the J end by 5 bases, with 12 bases between.

This receptor was identified in a man aged 40-50 years with primary liver carcinoma and hepatitis B virus infection. The chain joins TRBV12-3 or TRBV12-4 to TRBJ2-5, with D possibly TRBD1 on 6 matching bases. The sample was liver tumor tissue from sampling region 1. Subset given: tumor region T1, superior pole. The CDR3 reads CASSIQGRETQYF. In DNA, the CDR3 is TGTGCCAGCAGTATACAGGGACGGGAGACCCAGTACTTC.